What follows are 5 T cell receptor beta chains derived from one specimen sequenced in a study of blood T cell repertoires in COVID-19. Produced via immunoSEQ multiplex PCR; TCRdb's table is partial and in-frame only. This table holds about 210,000 clones, 82% found once. The sequencing sample was made of peripheral blood. The source is a woman between 35 and 50 years old with acute or convalescent COVID-19.

This clone was detected a few times. This sequence joins TRBV5-1 and TRBJ2-3, with 7 nucleotides matching TRBD1. Germline V CDR1 and CDR2: SGHRS, YFSETQ. The CDR3 extends over 16 amino acids. The ends lost 4 bases at V and 2 bases at J; junction bases unmatched: 10. The CDR3 spells CASSRTTGSLTDTQYF. Here the CDR3 DNA reads TGCGCCAGCAGCAGAACGACAGGGTCCCTCACAGATACGCAGTATTTT. Combining the CDR3 with reference TRBV5-1 and TRBJ2-3 gives the whole variable domain KAGVTQTPRYLIKTRGQQVTLSCSPISGHRSVSWYQQTPGQGLQFLFEYFSETQRNKGNFPGRFSGRQFSNSRSEMNVSTLELGDSALYLCASSRTTGSLTDTQYFGPGTRLTVL.

This clone was found once. This chain uses TRBV19 with TRBJ2-3, with TRBD2 matching 9 bases. Germline V gene lookup returns CDR1 LNHDA and CDR2 SQIVND (reference sequence). The J segment lost 4 bases and the V segment lost 3 bases, leaving 2 bases of the junction unmatched. The CDR3 has 14 amino acids. The CDR3 DNA reads as TGTGCCAGTAGTATTAGCGGGAGTGCAGATACGCAGTATTTT. Protein: CASSISGSADTQYF.

This sequence joins TRBV19 and TRBJ1-1; D is uncertain. Trimming took 5 bases from V and 1 from J, leaving 8 bases between them. CDR1 is LNHDA, CDR2 SQIVND, per germline (reference sequence). This CDR3 is 13 amino acids long. In nucleotides, the CDR3 is TGTGCCAGTAGTTACTCAGGGAACACTGAAGCTTTCTTT. Translation: CASSYSGNTEAFF.

This chain connects TRBV27 to TRBJ1-2; 7 bases map to TRBD1. CDR1 and CDR2 (germline): MNHEY, SMNVEV (reference sequence). This CDR3 contains 13 residues. J lost 13 bases, V lost 5 bases, and 13 bases had no gene match. The CDR3 nucleotides are TGTGCCAGCAGTCTCCAGACAGGGCAAAGCCTCACCTTC. Translating it yields CASSLQTGQSLTF.

This sequence joins TRBV5-4 and TRBJ1-1, with unresolved D. The V end was cut by 0 bases, the J end by 1 base, with 13 bases between. Per germline, CDR1 SGHNT and CDR2 YYREEE (reference sequence). The CDR3 spans 16 residues. CDR3 region: CASSLAAGNPNTEAFF. The CDR3 region has the DNA TGTGCCAGCAGCTTGGCGGCGGGGAACCCGAACACTGAAGCTTTCTTT. The full variable domain, with the rest looked up from reference TRBV5-4 and TRBJ1-1, is ETGVTQSPTHLIKTRGQQVTLRCSSQSGHNTVSWYQQALGQGPQFIFQYYREEENGRGNFPPRFSGLQFPNYSSELNVNALELDDSALYLCASSLAAGNPNTEAFFGQGTRLTVV.